This T cell receptor (beta chain) was recovered during a study of long-term antiretroviral therapy in people with HIV. Broader study findings: Narrower CDR3 length ranges marked HIV repertoires relative to controls. Information on adherence, resistance and therapy changes was unavailable. Clones that expanded before ART (that is, prior to treatment) dominated the repertoire at all time points.

Germline V gene data show CDR1 as SGHAT and CDR2 as FQNNGV. V dropped 1 base and J dropped 1 base, with 8 bases sitting between them. The CDR3 is 14 residues long. As for this clone: What it binds is not known.

Version v3.0 of the immunoSEQ assay ran at survey level. Measured with immunoSEQ multiplex PCR; TCRdb has only the in-frame clones, and not every one. The repertoire holds under 25,000 clones, with approximately 86% as singletons. This TCR was sampled from a middle-aged man with HIV. V gene TRBV11-2 combines with J gene TRBJ2-7; D is ambiguous. The sample here was unsorted PBMCs, taken 0.5 years after starting antiretroviral therapy. This chain's CDR3 is CASSLGLSSYEQYF. In DNA, the CDR3 is TGTGCCAGCAGCTTAGGTCTCTCGTCCTACGAGCAGTACTTC.